These 14 T cell receptor beta chains originate from one sample sequenced in a study of blood T cell repertoires in COVID-19. Profiled with immunoSEQ multiplex PCR; TCRdb holds only in-frame clones, not every one. The table shows tens of thousands of clones, with approximately 77% occurring only once. The sequenced sample was peripheral blood. These receptors all come from a man older than 75 with active or convalescent COVID-19.

This clone was counted a single time. The V call is TRBV6-2 or TRBV6-3, the J call TRBJ2-1; a weak D match, TRBD1 (6 bases). Trimming removed 6 bases at V and 5 bases at J, with 11 bases between. The CDR3 is 13 residues long. Germline V lookup: CDR1 MNHEY, CDR2 SVGEGT. This CDR3 reads CASSSQGHNEQFF. The CDR3 region has the DNA TGTGCCAGCAGCTCCCAGGGGCACAATGAGCAGTTCTTC.

The chain employs TRBV7-6 and TRBJ1-2, with D perhaps TRBD1 (6 bases). Germline V lookup: CDR1 SGHVS, CDR2 FNYEAQ. V was trimmed by 8 bases and J by 3 bases, leaving 10 bases between them. The CDR3 runs to 12 residues. The CDR3 is CASSPGDYGYTF. Written as DNA, the CDR3 is TGTGCCAGCTCCCCAGGGGACTATGGCTACACCTTC.

This sequence joins TRBV10-3 and TRBJ2-3, with a tentative D call TRBD1 (6 bases). The CDR3 consists of 15 residues. V shed 6 bases and J shed 2 bases, with 15 bases lying between them. Germline-derived CDR1 and CDR2 are ENHRY and SYGVKD. This chain's CDR3 is CAISTGQINTDTQYF. In DNA form, the CDR3 reads TGTGCCATCAGCACCGGACAGATAAACACAGATACGCAGTATTTT.

This clone was found once. The chain links TRBV6-5 to TRBJ1-1; D is uncertain. Germline-derived CDR1 and CDR2 are MNHEY and SVGAGI. This CDR3 is built from 13 residues. V was clipped by 10 bases and J by 1 base, with 13 bases between them. The CDR3 nucleotides are TGTGCCATCGGGGAGGCGGGGAACACTGAAGCTTTCTTT. Translated, it gives CAIGEAGNTEAFF.

There are a few counts of this clone. V usage is TRBV18 and J usage is TRBJ2-6; TRBD1 might be the D (6 bases). Trimming took off 5 bases at V and 0 bases at J, with 20 bases between the two ends. Germline CDR1 reads KGHSH; CDR2 reads LQKENI. The CDR3 loop spans 19 amino acids. CDR3 amino acids: CASSYAQQGDNSGANVLTF. CDR3 coding DNA: TGTGCCAGCTCATACGCCCAACAAGGGGACAACTCTGGGGCCAACGTCCTGACTTTC.

The chain uses TRBV18 and TRBJ1-6, with 11 nucleotides matching TRBD1. V was clipped by 3 bases and J by 19 bases; unmatched bases: 11. Germline V gene sequence: CDR1 KGHSH, CDR2 LQKENI. CDR3 length: 14 amino acids. Written as DNA, the CDR3 is TGTGCCAGCTCACCTACCGGGACAGGGGGAGGCCTTCACTTT. This codes for CASSPTGTGGGLHF.

This clone showed up just once. CDR3 DNA sequence: TGTGCCAGTAGTCCCGGGGGAGTAGCCTCCTACGAGCAGTACTTC. This encodes CASSPGGVASYEQYF. The rearrangement uses TRBV19 and TRBJ2-7, with TRBD2 as a possible D gene (6 bases). This CDR3 is built from 15 residues. Trimming took off 5 bases at V and 0 bases at J, with 14 bases between the two ends. CDR1 LNHDA and CDR2 SQIVND come from the germline V gene (reference sequence). The variable domain in full, with the rest retrieved from reference TRBV19 and TRBJ2-7, is DGGITQSPKYLFRKEGQNVTLSCEQNLNHDAMYWYRQDPGQGLRLIYYSQIVNDFQKGDIAEGYSVSREKKESFPLTVTSAQKNPTAFYLCASSPGGVASYEQYFGPGTRLTVT.

The rearrangement uses TRBV5-1 and TRBJ1-2; 7 nucleotides match TRBD1. CDR1 is SGHRS, CDR2 YFSETQ, per germline. V was pared by 0 bases and J by 7 bases, with 3 bases of the junction left unmatched. The CDR3 has 13 amino acids. This CDR3 reads CASSLEGAIGYTF. The CDR3 region has the DNA TGCGCCAGCAGCTTGGAGGGGGCGATTGGCTACACCTTC.

This chain links TRBV4-1 with TRBJ1-2, with D maybe TRBD1 (6 bases). Germline V gene data show CDR1 as MGHRA and CDR2 as YSYEKL. Trimming took 4 bases from V and 1 from J, leaving 13 bases between them. The CDR3 has 15 amino acids. DNA of the CDR3: TGCGCCAGCAGCCTCGGGGGGCAGGGTAACTATGGCTACACCTTC. Translated, it gives CASSLGGQGNYGYTF.

The genes are TRBV5-1 and TRBJ2-2, with 14 bases identical to TRBD2. In germline, CDR1 is SGHRS, CDR2 YFSETQ. Trimming at V came to 4 bases and at J to 5 bases, leaving 4 bases not matched to a gene. The CDR3 runs 16 residues. CDR3 bases: TGCGCCAGCAGCCTCGGGACTAGCGGGAGAACCGGGGAGCTGTTTTTT. Its translation is CASSLGTSGRTGELFF. Supplemented by reference TRBV5-1 and TRBJ2-2, the full variable domain reads KAGVTQTPRYLIKTRGQQVTLSCSPISGHRSVSWYQQTPGQGLQFLFEYFSETQRNKGNFPGRFSGRQFSNSRSEMNVSTLELGDSALYLCASSLGTSGRTGELFFGEGSRLTVL.

V gene TRBV19 combines with J gene TRBJ1-1; maybe TRBD1 (6 bases). The CDR3 is made up of 15 amino acids. V shed 4 bases and J shed 1 base, with 13 bases lying between them. Per the germline V gene, CDR1 is LNHDA and CDR2 is SQIVND (reference sequence). CDR3 in amino acids: CASSTGQQENTEAFF. The CDR3 DNA is TGTGCCAGTAGTACCGGACAGCAAGAGAACACTGAAGCTTTCTTT.

The V gene is TRBV4-3, the J gene TRBJ2-3; D is unclear. Germline CDR1 reads LGHNA; CDR2 reads YSLEER. Between the trimmed V and J ends, which lost 3 bases and 6 bases, there was a span of 10 bases. The CDR3 spans 13 residues. The CDR3 sequence is CASSHRLEDTQYF. CDR3 in DNA: TGCGCCAGCAGCCACCGCCTAGAGGATACGCAGTATTTT.

The gene calls are TRBV19 and TRBJ2-2, with 7 bases matching TRBD2. The germline gives CDR1 LNHDA, CDR2 SQIVND (reference sequence). V dropped 3 bases and J dropped 6; count of bases not matched to a gene: 7. The CDR3 consists of 15 residues. CDR3 region: CASSMGGRAAGELFF. CDR3 DNA sequence: TGTGCCAGTAGTATGGGGGGGAGGGCCGCCGGGGAGCTGTTTTTT. Using reference TRBV19 and TRBJ2-2 for the parts outside the CDR3, the full variable domain is DGGITQSPKYLFRKEGQNVTLSCEQNLNHDAMYWYRQDPGQGLRLIYYSQIVNDFQKGDIAEGYSVSREKKESFPLTVTSAQKNPTAFYLCASSMGGRAAGELFFGEGSRLTVL.

V and J are TRBV29-1 and TRBJ2-1, with 7 positions matching TRBD1. The V gene's germline CDR1 is SQVTM and CDR2 ANQGSEA. V dropped 3 bases and J dropped 5; count of bases not matched to a gene: 7. This CDR3 comprises 14 residues. Here the CDR3 reads CSVESRTGNNEQFF. Here the CDR3 DNA reads TGCAGCGTTGAGAGCCGGACAGGAAACAATGAGCAGTTCTTC.